Each of the 4 T cell receptor beta chains below was sequenced from the same sample in a study of CD8 T cells in ankylosing spondylitis. Study outcomes and limitations: Typical of ankylosing spondylitis blood, it appeared, was a TCR beta motif of 7 or 8 highly homologous variants.

For these TCRs, the target antigens are not known. TCRdb itself ran the 5' RACE reads through MiXCR, one entry per CDR3 protein. The sample shows around 450,000 distinct CDR3 sequences, about 24% of them seen only once. The sequenced sample consisted of blood, either unsorted or a sorted T cell fraction (not recorded which). These receptors all come from a male donor with ankylosing spondylitis.

The chain couples TRBV5-1 to TRBJ2-5, with D perhaps TRBD2 (6 bases). The V gene lost 0 bases and the J gene lost 2 bases, with 14 bases spanning the gap. Germline-derived CDR1 and CDR2 are SGHRS and YFSETQ. This CDR3 contains 16 residues. The DNA for the CDR3 is TGCGCCAGCAGCTTGGGGCGGACTAATCTGCAAGAGACCCAGTACTTC. Protein sequence: CASSLGRTNLQETQYF.

The rearrangement uses TRBV5-4 and TRBJ1-1, with D perhaps TRBD1 (5 bases). The germline V gene encodes CDR1 SGHNT and CDR2 YYREEE (reference sequence). The germline V and J ends were trimmed by 4 bases and 1 base, with 14 bases remaining between them. The CDR3 totals 15 residues. CDR3 region: CASSPLGEKNTEAFF. The DNA of the CDR3 is TGTGCCAGCAGCCCTTTGGGGGAGAAGAACACTGAAGCTTTCTTT.

This clonotype was counted between two and nine times. The chain joins TRBV6-5 to TRBJ2-1; the D is unclear. Germline lookup yields CDR1 MNHEY and CDR2 SVGAGI. CDR3 size: 16 residues. Trimming left V 0 bases short and J 0 bases short, with 9 bases between. CDR3 nucleotide sequence: TGTGCCAGCAGTTACTCGGGTGTGGGCTCCTACAATGAGCAGTTCTTC. This codes for CASSYSGVGSYNEQFF.

This chain's CDR3 is CASSQDWASGLAGEQFF. CDR3 in DNA: TGTGCCAGCAGCCAAGATTGGGCCTCCGGACTAGCGGGTGAGCAGTTCTTC. This sequence joins TRBV3-1 and TRBJ2-1, with 11 bases matching TRBD2. CDR3 length: 17 amino acids. The germline V gene has CDR1 LGHDT and CDR2 YNNKEL (reference sequence). Trimming removed 0 bases from V and 9 bases from J; junction bases left unmatched: 10.